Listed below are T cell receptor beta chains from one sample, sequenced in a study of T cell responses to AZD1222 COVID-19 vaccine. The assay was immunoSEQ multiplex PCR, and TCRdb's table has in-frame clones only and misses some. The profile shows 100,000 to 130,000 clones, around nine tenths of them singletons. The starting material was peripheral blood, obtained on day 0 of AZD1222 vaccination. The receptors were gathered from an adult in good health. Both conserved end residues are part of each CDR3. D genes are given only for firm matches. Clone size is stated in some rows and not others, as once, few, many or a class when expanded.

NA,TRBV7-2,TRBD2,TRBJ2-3,CASSLVRGGPTDTQYF,TGTGCCAGCAGCTTAGTGCGGGGGGGCCCCACAGATACGCAGTATTTT
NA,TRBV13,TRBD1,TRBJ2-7,CASSTRQGLWEQYF,TGTGCCAGCAGCACCCGACAGGGGCTTTGGGAGCAGTACTTC
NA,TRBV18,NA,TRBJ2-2,CASSPRQGQITGELFF,TGTGCCAGCTCACCACGGCAGGGCCAAATTACCGGGGAGCTGTTTTTT
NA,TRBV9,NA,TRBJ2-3,CASSVGGDPDTQYF,TGTGCCAGCAGCGTAGGTGGGGATCCAGATACGCAGTATTTT
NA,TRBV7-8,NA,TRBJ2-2,CASSLAGISRELFF,TGTGCCAGCAGCTTAGCGGGGATTTCACGGGAGCTGTTTTTT
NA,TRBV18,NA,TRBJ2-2,CASSPTSASGELFF,TGTGCCAGCTCACCAACCAGTGCGTCAGGGGAGCTGTTTTTT
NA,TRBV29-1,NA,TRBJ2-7,CSVEGALLRRQYF,TGCAGCGTTGAAGGGGCACTCCTAAGGAGGCAGTACTTC
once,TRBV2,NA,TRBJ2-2,CASSELGFSPGELFF,TGTGCCAGCAGTGAACTGGGTTTTAGTCCCGGGGAGCTGTTTTTT
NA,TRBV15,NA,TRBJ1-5,CATSRDHTNQPQHF,TGTGCCACCAGCAGAGATCACACCAATCAGCCCCAGCATTTT
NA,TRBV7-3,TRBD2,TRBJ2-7,CASSEGLAVGEQYF,TGTGCCAGCAGCGAGGGACTAGCGGTAGGCGAGCAGTACTTC
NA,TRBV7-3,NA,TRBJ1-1,CASSLLGNTEAFF,TGTGCCAGCAGCTTACTCGGAAACACTGAAGCTTTCTTT
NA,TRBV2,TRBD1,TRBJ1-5,CASSEGDRLSNQPQHF,TGTGCCAGCAGTGAGGGGGACAGACTAAGCAATCAGCCCCAGCATTTT
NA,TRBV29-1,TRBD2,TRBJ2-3,CSVVRTGGGTDTQYF,TGCAGCGTTGTCAGAACCGGGGGGGGAACAGATACGCAGTATTTT
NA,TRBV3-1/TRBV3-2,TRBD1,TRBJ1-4,CASRRDRGRQEKLFF,TGTGCCAGCAGACGGGACAGGGGGCGACAGGAAAAACTGTTTTTT
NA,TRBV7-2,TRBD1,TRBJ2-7,CASSRNGQGRYEQYF,TGTGCCAGCAGCAGAAACGGACAGGGGAGGTACGAGCAGTACTTC
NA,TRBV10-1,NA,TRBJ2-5,CASSDVRPDGQETQYF,TGCGCCAGCAGTGATGTCCGACCGGACGGTCAAGAGACCCAGTACTTC
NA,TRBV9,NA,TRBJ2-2,CASSVVRGTGELFF,TGTGCCAGCAGCGTAGTTAGGGGCACCGGGGAGCTGTTTTTT
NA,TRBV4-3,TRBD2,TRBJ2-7,CASSQELLLAGGYEQYF,TGCGCCAGCAGCCAAGAGTTGCTACTAGCGGGGGGCTACGAGCAGTACTTC
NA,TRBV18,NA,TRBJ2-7,CASSPLSSDEQYF,TGTGCCAGCTCACCCCTATCAAGCGACGAGCAGTACTTC
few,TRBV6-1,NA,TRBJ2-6,CASSEAGSGANVLTF,TGTGCCAGCAGTGAAGCCGGGTCTGGGGCCAACGTCCTGACTTTC